This is a list of T cell receptor beta chains from one sample in a study of blood T cell repertoires in COVID-19. Method: immunoSEQ multiplex PCR; TCRdb's copy keeps in-frame clones and lacks some. In the table there are hundreds of thousands of clones, more than 75% of which are singletons. Sequencing was carried out using peripheral blood. Receptors were obtained from a man in his sixties who had recovered from COVID-19. The conserved cysteine and the conserved F or W are not part of the CDR3 here. The D gene is left open where the match is weak. The listing skips clone size in some rows; elsewhere it reads once, few, many or a size class.

>TRBV10-2|-|TRBD1
ASSESNPRQGAGYT
>TRBV24-1|-|TRBD1
ATSDSGTGGINQPQH
>TRBV19|-|-
ASSTRQSSYEQY
>TRBV28|-|-
ASSFGRGVAEAF
>TRBV19|-|-
ASGDHSYEQY
>TRBV18|-|-
ASSPGSSGNTIY
>TRBV15|-|-
ATSRERSAGETQY
>TRBV4-1|-|TRBD2
ASSQPSRAGEETQY
>TRBV3-1/TRBV3-2|few|TRBD2
ASSQDESGRARETQY
>TRBV7-8|-|-
ASSIRAGAKETQY
>TRBV19|-|-
ASSLGALNEKLF
>TRBV4-3|-|TRBD1
ASARDRGAYGYT
>TRBV6-5|once|-
ASSPGYQQY
>TRBV12-5|-|-
ASASALSYEQY
>TRBV3-1/TRBV3-2|-|-
ASSQEGTDTQY
>TRBV19|-|TRBD1
ASSIQGALGYT
>TRBV6-7|-|TRBD1
ASSKHFTTGGDMNYGYT
>TRBV5-1|few|-
ASSLGSSGEKLF
>TRBV27|few|-
ASSLQGYYNEQF
>TRBV11-1|-|-
ASRGGTGTVAYEQY
>TRBV4-3|-|TRBD1
ASSQGSGTASYEQY
>TRBV7-2|-|-
ASSLAQGMTQPQH
>TRBV14|-|-
ASSQERRGHLF
>TRBV5-4|once|-
ASNPEALTDTQY
>TRBV6-2/TRBV6-3|-|-
ASSYSGGGRTEAF
>TRBV5-1|-|-
ASSLAGGKNIQY
>TRBV5-1|-|TRBD2
ASSPGTSGVFTDTQY
>TRBV7-6|-|-
ASSPSSADPWKEQY
>TRBV7-2|-|-
ASSLRGAGQPQH
>TRBV28|-|-
ATGLHYGYT
>TRBV11-2|-|TRBD2
ASSLTSGNPNEQF
>TRBV5-1|-|-
ASSLDSMNTEAF
>TRBV7-2|few|TRBD1
ASSGTGDQPQH
>TRBV9|-|TRBD2
ASSEVAGGGGELF
>TRBV5-1|-|TRBD1
ASSGGQGWNTEAF
>TRBV5-6|-|TRBD1
ASSYSSRGQGFYEQY
>TRBV7-2|-|-
ASSLVNEQY
>TRBV7-2|-|TRBD2
ASSITGTSGYNEQF
>TRBV19|-|-
ASRAGVNYGYT
>TRBV11-2|-|TRBD2
ASSRQAGGPYEQY
>TRBV7-9|-|-
ASSSLISGEQY
>TRBV21-1|-|-
ASPGGGQNQPQH
>TRBV11-2|-|TRBD2
ASSPGVGLAGGTGELF
>TRBV2|-|TRBD1
ASSNRDRREAF
>TRBV19|-|-
ASSRSHRAGDTQY
>TRBV6-4|few|TRBD1
ASSDSTGGYNEQF
>TRBV7-3|-|-
ASSPAYTSAEQY
>TRBV7-2|-|TRBD1
ASSRKRTGVVYNEQF
>TRBV5-4|-|-
ASSLEGYRELF
>TRBV7-2|-|-
ASQRDTFIYEQY
>TRBV7-2|-|-
ASSPATHSYEQY
>TRBV28|-|TRBD2
ASSLTSGGDNEQF
>TRBV19|-|-
ASSSWGETYEQY
>TRBV19|-|-
ASTTARANYGYT
>TRBV6-1|once|TRBD2
ASSESWWLAGPGRYLGTDTQY